This TCR beta chain originates from a study of cytomegalovirus exposure and HLA in healthy donors. Study results and limitations: Some public TCRs appeared in many individuals, while most sequences were rare. In an earlier analysis, most TCR beta V segments were productive about 87% or about 30% of the time. Equally common other TCR beta chains were less clonally expanded than HLA-associated ones, a later analysis found.

With regard to this clone: What it recognizes is unknown.

With 60 Vbeta and 13 Jbeta primers, the PCR was carried out. Sequencing used immunoSEQ multiplex PCR; TCRdb keeps in-frame clones, though not all of them. Of about 130,000 clones listed, about 66% were seen once; the top ten hold approximately 1.7%. This CDR3 has 14 residues. Germline CDR1 reads SGHTA; CDR2 reads FQGNSA. Deletions cut 1 base from V and 2 bases from J, with 7 bases between. This clonotype was sampled from a human donor in good health. The rearrangement joins TRBV7-2 to TRBJ2-3; no firm D call. Sequencing was performed on PBMCs. The CDR3 DNA sequence: TGTGCCAGCAGCTTAGTCCTCTACACAGATACGCAGTATTTT. It yields the protein CASSLVLYTDTQYF.